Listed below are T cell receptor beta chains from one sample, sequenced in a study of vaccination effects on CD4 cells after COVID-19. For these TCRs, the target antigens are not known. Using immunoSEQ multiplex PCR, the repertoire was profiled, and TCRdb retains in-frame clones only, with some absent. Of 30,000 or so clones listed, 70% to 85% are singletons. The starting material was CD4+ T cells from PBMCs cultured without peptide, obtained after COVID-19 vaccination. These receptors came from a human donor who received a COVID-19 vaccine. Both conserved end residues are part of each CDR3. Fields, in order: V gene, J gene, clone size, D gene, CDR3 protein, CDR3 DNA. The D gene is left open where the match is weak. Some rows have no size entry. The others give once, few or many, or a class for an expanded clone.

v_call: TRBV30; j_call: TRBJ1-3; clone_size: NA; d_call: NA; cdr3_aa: CARGGNTIYF; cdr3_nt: TGTGCCCGTGGGGGAAACACCATATATTTT
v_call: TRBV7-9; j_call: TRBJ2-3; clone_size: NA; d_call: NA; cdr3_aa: CASTDLEGVSRESATDTQYF; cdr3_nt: TGTGCCAGCACCGATCTGGAGGGGGTTTCCCGGGAGTCGGCGACAGATACGCAGTATTTT
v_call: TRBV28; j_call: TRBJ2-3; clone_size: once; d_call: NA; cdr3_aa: CASGWGLATDTQYF; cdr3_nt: TGTGCCAGCGGGTGGGGGCTAGCGACAGATACGCAGTATTTT
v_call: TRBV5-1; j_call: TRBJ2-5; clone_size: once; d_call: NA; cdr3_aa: CASSGGAPEETQYF; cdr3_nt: TGCGCCAGCTCGGGGGGCGCACCAGAAGAGACCCAGTACTTC
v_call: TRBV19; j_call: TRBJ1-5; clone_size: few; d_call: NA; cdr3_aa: CASSIERGRTGNQPQHF; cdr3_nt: TGTGCCAGTAGTATAGAGCGCGGTCGGACGGGCAATCAGCCCCAGCATTTT
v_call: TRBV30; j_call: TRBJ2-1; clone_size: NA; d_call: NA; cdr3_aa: CAWSGGTPSSYNEQFF; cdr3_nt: TGTGCCTGGAGTGGGGGCACCCCAAGCTCCTACAATGAGCAGTTCTTC
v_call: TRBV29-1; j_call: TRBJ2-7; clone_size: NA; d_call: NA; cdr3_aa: CSVVVDTIYEQYF; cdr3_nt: TGCAGCGTTGTCGTGGACACCATCTACGAGCAGTACTTC
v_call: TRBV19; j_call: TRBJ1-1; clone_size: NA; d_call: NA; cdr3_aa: CASSIAVRRTAEAFF; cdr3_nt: TGTGCCAGTAGTATAGCAGTAAGACGCACCGCTGAAGCTTTCTTT
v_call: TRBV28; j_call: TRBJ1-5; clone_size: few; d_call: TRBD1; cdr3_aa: CASSSGQGARNQPQHF; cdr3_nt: TGTGCCAGCAGCTCCGGACAGGGGGCGAGGAATCAGCCCCAGCATTTT
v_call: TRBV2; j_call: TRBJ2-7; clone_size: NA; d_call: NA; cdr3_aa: CASSEGQRRGTYEQYF; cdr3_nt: TGTGCCAGCAGCGAGGGTCAGCGGAGGGGGACTTACGAGCAGTACTTC
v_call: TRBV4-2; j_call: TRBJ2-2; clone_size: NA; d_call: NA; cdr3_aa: CASSHLTPNTGELFF; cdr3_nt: TGTGCCAGCAGCCATCTGACACCTAACACCGGGGAGCTGTTTTTT
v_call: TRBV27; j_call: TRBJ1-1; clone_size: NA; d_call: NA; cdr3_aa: CASSLSQAGIEAFF; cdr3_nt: TGTGCCAGCAGTTTGAGTCAGGCCGGCATTGAAGCTTTCTTT
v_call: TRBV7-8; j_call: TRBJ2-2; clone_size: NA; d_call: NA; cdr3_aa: CASSLRDTPNTGELFF; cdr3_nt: TGTGCCAGCAGCTTACGGGACACACCGAACACCGGGGAGCTGTTTTTT
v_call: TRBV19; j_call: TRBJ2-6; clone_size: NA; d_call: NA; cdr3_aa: CASSPVGGSSGANVLTF; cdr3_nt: TGTGCCAGTAGCCCCGTGGGAGGCTCCTCTGGGGCCAACGTCCTGACTTTC
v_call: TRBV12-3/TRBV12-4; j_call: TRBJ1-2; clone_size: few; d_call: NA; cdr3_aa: CASSRQLYGYTF; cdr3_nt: TGTGCCAGCAGCCGGCAGCTCTATGGCTACACCTTC
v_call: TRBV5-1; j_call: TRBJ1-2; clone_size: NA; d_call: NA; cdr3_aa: CASSLRGLGNYGYTF; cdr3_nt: TGCGCCAGCAGCTTGAGAGGCCTTGGGAACTATGGCTACACCTTC
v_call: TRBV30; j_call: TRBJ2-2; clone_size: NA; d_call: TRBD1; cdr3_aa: CAWSGQGIFTGELFF; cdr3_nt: TGTGCCTGGAGTGGACAGGGGATTTTCACCGGGGAGCTGTTTTTT
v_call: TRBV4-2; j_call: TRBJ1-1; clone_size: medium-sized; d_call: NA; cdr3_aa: CASSQDLWTNTEAFF; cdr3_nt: TGTGCCAGCAGCCAAGATCTTTGGACGAACACTGAAGCTTTCTTT
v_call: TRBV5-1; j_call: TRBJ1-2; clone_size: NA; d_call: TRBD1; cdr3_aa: CASSLGGTGGYGYTF; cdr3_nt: TGCGCCAGCAGCTTGGGAGGGACAGGGGGCTATGGCTACACCTTC
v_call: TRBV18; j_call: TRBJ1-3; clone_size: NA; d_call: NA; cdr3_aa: CASPSGGGNTIYF; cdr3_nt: TGTGCCAGCCCCAGTGGTGGTGGAAACACCATATATTTT
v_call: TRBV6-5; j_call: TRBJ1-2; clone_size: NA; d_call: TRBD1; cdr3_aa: CASRGDSTRYGYTF; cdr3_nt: TGTGCCAGCAGGGGGGACAGTACGCGGTATGGCTACACCTTC
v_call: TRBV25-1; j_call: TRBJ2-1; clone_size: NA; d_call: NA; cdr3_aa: CASSILDSSSYNEQFF; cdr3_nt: TGTGCCAGCAGTATCTTGGACTCTAGCTCCTACAATGAGCAGTTCTTC
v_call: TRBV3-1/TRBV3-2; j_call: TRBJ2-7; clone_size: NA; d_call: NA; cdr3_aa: CASSQVFGTQVYEQYF; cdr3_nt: TGTGCCAGCAGCCAAGTGTTCGGGACGCAAGTCTACGAGCAGTACTTC
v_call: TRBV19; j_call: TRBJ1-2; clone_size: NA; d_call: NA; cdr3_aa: CASSRQGEGYGYTF; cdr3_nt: TGTGCCAGTAGTCGGCAGGGAGAGGGCTATGGCTACACCTTC
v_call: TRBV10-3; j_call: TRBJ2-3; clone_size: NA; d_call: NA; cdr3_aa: CAISPGRTDTQYF; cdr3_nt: TGTGCCATCAGCCCAGGGAGAACAGATACGCAGTATTTT
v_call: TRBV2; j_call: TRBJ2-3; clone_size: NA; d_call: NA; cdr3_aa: CASSGDLTDTQYF; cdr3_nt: TGTGCCAGCAGTGGAGACTTGACAGATACGCAGTATTTT
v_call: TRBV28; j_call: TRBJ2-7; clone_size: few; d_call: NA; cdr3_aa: CASSLRGSEQYF; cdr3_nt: TGTGCCAGCAGTTTGCGGGGCAGCGAGCAGTACTTC
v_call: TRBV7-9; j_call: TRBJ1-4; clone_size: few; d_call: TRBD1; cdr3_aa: CASSLDRANEKLFF; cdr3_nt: TGTGCCAGCAGCCTGGACAGGGCTAACGAAAAACTGTTTTTT
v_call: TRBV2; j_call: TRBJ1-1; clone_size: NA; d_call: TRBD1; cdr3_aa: CASIWDRWTEAFF; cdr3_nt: TGTGCCAGCATTTGGGACAGATGGACGGAAGCTTTCTTT
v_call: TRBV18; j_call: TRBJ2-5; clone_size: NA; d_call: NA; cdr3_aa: CASSPGLGETQYF; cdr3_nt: TGTGCCAGCTCACCGGGTCTAGGGGAGACCCAGTACTTC